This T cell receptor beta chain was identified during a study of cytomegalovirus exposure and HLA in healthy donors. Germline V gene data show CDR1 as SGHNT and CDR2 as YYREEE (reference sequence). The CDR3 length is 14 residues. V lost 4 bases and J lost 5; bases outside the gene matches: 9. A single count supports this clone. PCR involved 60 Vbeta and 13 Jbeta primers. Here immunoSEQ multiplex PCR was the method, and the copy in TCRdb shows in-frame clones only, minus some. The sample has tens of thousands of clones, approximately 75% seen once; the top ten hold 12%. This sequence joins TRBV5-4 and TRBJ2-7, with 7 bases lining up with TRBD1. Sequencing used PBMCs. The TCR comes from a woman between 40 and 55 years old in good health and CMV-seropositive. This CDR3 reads CASSGYRGSHEQYF. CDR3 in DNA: TGTGCCAGCAGCGGATACAGGGGTTCACACGAGCAGTACTTC.